This T cell receptor (beta chain) originates from a study of post-analysis software for immune sequencing data. cDNA libraries for TCR beta contained unique molecular identifiers. The source material, 1 to 10 million T cells, gave rise to about 490,000 cDNA molecules. TCRdb reanalysed the PCR reads using MiXCR and keeps one entry per CDR3 protein. The table lists approximately 350,000 distinct CDR3 sequences, about a third of them singletons, with under 15% in the top ten. The sample was blood. This TCR derives from a girl aged 5 to 17 with multiple sclerosis.

The CDR3 loop is CASSQEGGLVYNEQFF. The CDR3 DNA reads as TGTGCCAGCAGCCAAGAGGGGGGACTAGTATACAATGAGCAGTTCTTC. The rearrangement joins TRBV14 to TRBJ2-1; 8 nucleotides line up with TRBD2. The CDR3 totals 16 residues. Germline lookup yields CDR1 SGHDN and CDR2 FVKESK. J lost 4 bases, V lost 0 bases, and 5 bases had no gene match.